The 26 T cell receptor beta chains below were found in one sample sequenced in a study of OX40 agonist ivuxolimab in advanced cancers. Clones were read by immunoSEQ multiplex PCR, and TCRdb kept only the in-frame ones, dropping some. The sample holds tens of thousands of clones; about 82% are singletons and the top ten take 2.5% to 3%. Sample: CD4+ or CD8+ T cells sorted from blood, taken in a trial of the OX40 agonist ivuxolimab. Receptors originate from an adult with an advanced solid tumor such as melanoma, head and neck, liver or kidney cancer.

The rearrangement links TRBV27 to TRBJ2-7; possibly TRBD1 for D (6 bases). From germline, CDR1 is MNHEY and CDR2 SMNVEV (reference sequence). Trimming pared 11 bases from V and 2 bases from J, leaving 19 bases between. There are 14 residues in the CDR3. CDR3 coding DNA: TGTGCCGCTTCAAAGGCAGGGGCCACCTACGAGCAGTACTTC. Translation: CAASKAGATYEQYF.

The genes are TRBV19 and TRBJ2-1, with a tentative D call TRBD2 (7 bases). Germline values: CDR1 LNHDA, CDR2 SQIVND (reference sequence). The ends were cut back, 4 bases at V and 13 bases at J, with 17 bases in the middle. This CDR3 comprises 13 residues. The CDR3 bases are TGTGCCAGTAGTAGGGAGGGGGGGAAGGATCAGTTCTTC. Its translation is CASSREGGKDQFF. Using reference TRBV19 and TRBJ2-1 for the parts outside the CDR3, the full variable domain is DGGITQSPKYLFRKEGQNVTLSCEQNLNHDAMYWYRQDPGQGLRLIYYSQIVNDFQKGDIAEGYSVSREKKESFPLTVTSAQKNPTAFYLCASSREGGKDQFFGPGTRLTVL.

CDR3 protein: CASSTGDRGFVTQYF. The CDR3 coding sequence is TGTGCCAGCTCGACTGGGGACAGGGGATTTGTGACCCAGTACTTC. The chain is built from TRBV6-1 and TRBJ2-5; 10 nucleotides line up with TRBD1. The CDR3 spans 15 residues. With 8 bases clipped from V and 7 bases from J, the junction kept 13 bases outside the gene matches. CDR1 and CDR2 from the germline V gene are MNHNS and SASEGT.

This clone was picked up one time. V gene TRBV5-4 combines with J gene TRBJ2-5, with D perhaps matching TRBD1 (5 bases). The V end lost 2 bases, the J end lost 2 bases, and 10 bases lay between the germline ends. Germline loops: CDR1 SGHNT, CDR2 YYREEE (reference sequence). The CDR3 consists of 14 residues. CDR3 DNA: TGTGCCAGCAGCTTCGTCCGACAGCAAGAGACCCAGTACTTC. Amino acid sequence: CASSFVRQQETQYF.

The gene calls are TRBV7-2 and TRBJ1-2, with D unclear. Deletions cut 5 bases from V and 5 bases from J, with 9 bases between. The CDR3 runs to 12 residues. CDR1 is SGHTA, CDR2 FQGNSA, per germline. The CDR3: CASSPFTYGYTF. CDR3 nucleotides: TGTGCCAGCAGCCCGTTCACTTATGGCTACACCTTC.

The V and J genes are TRBV27 and TRBJ2-5; 9 nucleotides line up with TRBD1. Trimming took 4 bases from V and 4 from J; bases not matched to a gene: 4. Germline assignment: CDR1 MNHEY and CDR2 SMNVEV (reference sequence). The CDR3 totals 14 residues. CDR3 sequence reads: CASSSNRGLETQYF. DNA for the CDR3: TGTGCCAGCAGTTCGAACAGGGGGCTAGAGACCCAGTACTTC.

The genes are TRBV15 and TRBJ1-1; TRBD1 is a possible D gene (5 bases). The germline V gene encodes CDR1 LNHNV and CDR2 YYDKDF (reference sequence). Trimming took 4 bases from V and 3 from J, leaving 12 bases between them. The CDR3 totals 14 residues. The CDR3 reads CATSNLMGDTEAFF. In DNA form, the CDR3 reads TGTGCCACCAGCAATCTGATGGGGGACACTGAAGCTTTCTTT.

J is TRBJ1-5 and V is TRBV7-9; tentatively, D is TRBD1 (5 bases). The V and J ends lost 2 bases and 7 bases respectively, with 9 bases between them. The CDR3 covers 13 residues. Germline V gene data show CDR1 as SEHNR and CDR2 as FQNEAQ (reference sequence). CDR3 amino acids: CASSLQGTQPQHF. In nucleotides, the CDR3 is TGTGCCAGCAGCTTACAGGGAACCCAGCCCCAGCATTTT.

The chain employs TRBV11-2 and TRBJ1-5, with no clear D. The CDR3 covers 15 residues. Trimming left V 2 bases short and J 3 bases short, with 11 bases between. Germline loops: CDR1 SGHAT, CDR2 FQNNGV. CDR3 nucleotides: TGTGCCAGCAGCTTAACACCTTTCCCCAATCAGCCCCAGCATTTT. This translates into CASSLTPFPNQPQHF.

This clone was observed a single time. CDR3 sequence (DNA): TGTGCCGTGGAGGAAACTGGGGCCAACGTCCTGACTTTC. Protein: CAVEETGANVLTF. The gene calls are TRBV30 and TRBJ2-6; a possible D gene is TRBD2 (5 bases). The CDR3 runs to 13 residues. CDR1 GTSNPN and CDR2 SVGIG come from the germline V gene (reference sequence). Deletions cut 8 bases from V and 2 bases from J, with 10 bases between.

V usage is TRBV19 and J usage is TRBJ2-2, with 9 positions matching TRBD2. Looked up from germline, CDR1 is LNHDA and CDR2 is SQIVND (reference sequence). The ends lost 0 bases at V and 0 bases at J; junction bases unmatched: 14. This CDR3 is 21 amino acids long. DNA of the CDR3: TGTGCCAGTAGTATAGATCTTAGGGGACTAGCAGGAGGGACGAACACCGGGGAGCTGTTTTTT. It encodes CASSIDLRGLAGGTNTGELFF.

The gene calls are TRBV14 and TRBJ2-3; 10 bases map to TRBD2. Trimming at V came to 1 base and at J to 5 bases, leaving 12 bases not matched to a gene. CDR3 size: 18 residues. Germline assignment: CDR1 SGHDN and CDR2 FVKESK. The CDR3 loop reads CASSQGLPSGSMIDTQYF. The DNA of the CDR3 is TGTGCCAGCAGCCAAGGACTTCCTAGCGGGAGTATGATAGATACGCAGTATTTT.

About this clone: Other DNA sequences of this sample code for an identical CDR3. V usage is TRBV28 and J usage is TRBJ1-2; the match to TRBD1 covers 7 bases. Trimming cost V 6 bases and J 8 bases; bases outside gene matches: 6. Germline CDR1 MDHEN, CDR2 SYDVKM. The CDR3 runs to 12 residues. This chain's CDR3 is CASSTWDRGYTF. The DNA of the CDR3 is TGTGCCAGCAGCACTTGGGACAGAGGCTACACCTTC.

This chain connects TRBV18 to TRBJ2-7, with D possibly being TRBD1 (6 bases). CDR1 and CDR2 from the germline V gene are KGHSH and LQKENI. The CDR3 extends over 14 amino acids. V was cut by 4 bases and J by 6 bases, with 16 bases left in between. Here the CDR3 reads CASSLQGPLPEQYF. CDR3 bases: TGTGCCAGCTCACTACAGGGTCCCCTCCCCGAGCAGTACTTC.

This chain links TRBV7-3 with TRBJ2-1; 7 nucleotides line up with TRBD2. V dropped 5 bases and J dropped 15; count of bases not matched to a gene: 13. The CDR3 spans 13 residues. Germline lookup yields CDR1 SGHTA and CDR2 FQGTGA. The CDR3 loop is CASSPSMTGGVFF. The CDR3 DNA sequence: TGTGCCAGCAGCCCCAGTATGACGGGAGGCGTGTTCTTC.

V gene TRBV2 combines with J gene TRBJ2-3; D not certain. The germline V and J ends were trimmed by 4 bases and 8 bases, with 7 bases remaining between them. The CDR3 spans 11 residues. From germline, CDR1 is SNHLY and CDR2 FYNNEI. The CDR3 here is CASSVPGTQYF. CDR3 DNA: TGTGCCAGCAGTGTTCCGGGTACGCAGTATTTT.

This clone is labeled as medium-sized (0.01 to 0.1%). J is TRBJ1-2 and V is TRBV14; 8 nucleotides line up with TRBD1. CDR1 and CDR2 (germline): SGHDN, FVKESK. V shed 1 base, J shed 4 bases, and the junction held 8 bases outside the gene matches. The CDR3 totals 16 residues. Written as DNA, the CDR3 is TGTGCCAGCAGCCAAGGCAGGGGGCGTTCTGGCTATGGCTACACCTTC. It encodes CASSQGRGRSGYGYTF.

The CDR3 loop reads CASSIPTDTQYF. In DNA form, the CDR3 reads TGTGCCAGCAGCATCCCCACAGATACGCAGTATTTT. The chain carries TRBV28 and TRBJ2-3; no definite D call. CDR3 length: 12 residues. V gave up 6 bases and J gave up 2 bases, with 6 bases separating them. The germline V gene encodes CDR1 MDHEN and CDR2 SYDVKM.

J is TRBJ2-5 and V is TRBV10-1; no clear D gene. Germline V lookup: CDR1 WNHNN, CDR2 SYGVQD (reference sequence). Deletions cut 3 bases from V and 2 bases from J, with 10 bases between. The CDR3 has 14 amino acids. CDR3: CASSERTSQETQYF. The CDR3 nucleotides are TGCGCCAGCAGTGAAAGAACTTCTCAAGAGACCCAGTACTTC.

The chain combines TRBV6-5 with TRBJ2-5; possibly TRBD1 for D (6 bases). CDR1 MNHEY and CDR2 SVGAGI come from the germline V gene. V was pared by 2 bases and J by 2 bases, with 9 bases between. This CDR3 has 14 amino acids. DNA for the CDR3: TGTGCCAGCAGTTACGGACAGTTTCAAGAGACCCAGTACTTC. Protein product: CASSYGQFQETQYF.

Comments on this clone: At one end, the junction sequence differs from germline, possibly due to a read error. The chain carries TRBV6-6 and TRBJ1-2; possibly TRBD1 for D (5 bases). Germline values: CDR1 MNHNY, CDR2 SVGAGI (reference sequence). CDR3 size: 14 residues. The CDR3, as DNA: TGTGCCAGCAGTTACGGCGAGGGGAACTATGGCTGCACCTTC. It encodes CASSYGEGNYGCTF.

The rearrangement joins TRBV4-1 to TRBJ1-4; D unclear. The CDR3 totals 14 residues. Germline V gene data show CDR1 as MGHRA and CDR2 as YSYEKL. V gave up 1 base and J gave up 5 bases, with 8 bases separating them. CDR3 protein: CASSQVNRNEKLFF. In DNA, the CDR3 is TGCGCCAGCAGCCAAGTAAACAGAAATGAAAAACTGTTTTTT.

As regards this clone: The germline gene is not matched at one end of the junction; a read error may be the cause. The V and J genes are TRBV18 and TRBJ2-5; 7 nucleotides match TRBD1. CDR3 length equals 15 residues. The germline CDR1 and CDR2 sequences are KGHSH and LQKENI. This CDR3 is CASSPRQGSGETQYF. The CDR3 bases are TGTGCCAGCTCCCCACGACAGGGCTCTGGGGAGACCCAGTACTTC.

This chain links TRBV9 with TRBJ1-3, with D hard to call. The CDR3 has 15 amino acids. V dropped 0 bases and J dropped 4 bases, with 11 bases sitting between them. Germline V gives CDR1 SGDLS, CDR2 YYNGEE. CDR3 nucleotide sequence: TGTGCCAGCAGCGTAGGGGATACCACGGGAAACACCATATATTTT. It yields the protein CASSVGDTTGNTIYF. Full variable domain (rest looked up from reference TRBV9 and TRBJ1-3): DSGVTQTPKHLITATGQRVTLRCSPRSGDLSVYWYQQSLDQGLQFLIQYYNGEERAKGNILERFSAQQFPDLHSELNLSSLELGDSALYFCASSVGDTTGNTIYFGEGSWLTVV.

The J gene is TRBJ2-5, the V gene TRBV19, with TRBD1 matching 10 bases. The trim removed 10 bases at V and 4 bases at J, leaving 12 bases unmatched. The CDR3 spans 15 residues. CDR1 is LNHDA, CDR2 SQIVND, per germline (reference sequence). The CDR3, as DNA: TGTGCCACCACGGGACAGGGGTTACTAGGAGAGACCCAGTACTTC. Protein product: CATTGQGLLGETQYF.

The CDR3 sequence: CASSESGRGGYGYTF. Here the CDR3 DNA reads TGTGCCAGCAGTGAATCGGGCAGAGGGGGCTATGGCTACACCTTC. This chain connects TRBV25-1 to TRBJ1-2, with TRBD1 as a possible D gene (6 bases). The V gene's germline CDR1 is MGHDK and CDR2 SYGVNS. CDR3 length: 15 residues. The V end lost 1 base, the J end lost 4 bases, and 13 bases lay between the germline ends.